Listed here are 4 T cell receptor beta chains from one sample, sequenced in a study of blood T cell repertoires in COVID-19. The repertoire was sequenced with immunoSEQ multiplex PCR; TCRdb's copy has only in-frame clones and lacks some. Among 250,000 or so clones listed, around four fifths were seen once. Sequencing was performed on peripheral blood. The receptors shown here come from a woman aged 55-69 years with active or convalescent COVID-19.

The chain joins TRBV19 to TRBJ2-3; 8 bases are shared with TRBD2. J lost 8 bases, V lost 7 bases, and 11 bases had no gene match. This CDR3 is 14 amino acids long. Germline-derived CDR1 and CDR2 are LNHDA and SQIVND (reference sequence). CDR3 sequence: CASTATGGPFTQYF. CDR3 sequence (DNA): TGTGCCAGTACGGCGACGGGAGGGCCATTTACGCAGTATTTT.

This clone occurred once. This chain connects TRBV2 to TRBJ1-4, with D possibly being TRBD1 (6 bases). Per the germline V gene, CDR1 is SNHLY and CDR2 is FYNNEI. V lost 2 bases, J lost 6 bases, and 16 bases lay in between. The CDR3 length is 16 residues. The CDR3 DNA is TGTGCCAGCAGTGAAAGGGTTATTGGGGGCTATGAAAAACTGTTTTTT. Protein product: CASSERVIGGYEKLFF.

For this clone: A junction end diverges from the germline sequence, so it may reflect a read error. The sample holds other DNA sequences that translate to the same CDR3. V gene TRBV11-2 combines with J gene TRBJ2-7, with 9 bases matching TRBD2. There are 17 residues in the CDR3. Germline V gene lookup returns CDR1 SGHAT and CDR2 FQNNGV. The CDR3 DNA is TGCGCCAGCAGCTTAGACGGCGTGGCGGGAGGGCCTGGCGAGCAGTACTTC. Its translation: CASSLDGVAGGPGEQYF.

This chain links TRBV7-8 with TRBJ1-1; 7 bases agree with TRBD1. Germline values: CDR1 SGHVS, CDR2 FQNEAQ. This CDR3 is 16 amino acids long. V was clipped by 2 bases and J by 6 bases; unmatched bases: 12. This CDR3 is CASSLNVQGGYPEAFF. CDR3 coding DNA: TGTGCCAGCAGCTTAAACGTGCAGGGGGGATACCCTGAAGCTTTCTTT.